Sequencing of this TCR beta chain was carried out in a study of shared clonotypes between healthy human individuals. Points from the study as a whole: Only blood was sampled; tissue repertoires likely differ. A few donors had approximately 4.6% of their naive CD4 clonotypes in common. Shared clonotypes across all four donors exceeded non-shared ones in generation probability.

J was trimmed by 7 bases and V by 4 bases; bases with no gene match: 8. Germline V gene sequence: CDR1 SGDLS, CDR2 YYNGEE. The length of the CDR3 is 15 residues. As to this clone: Antigen: not known.

Each replicate PCR on the sorted subsets used 200 to 250 ng DNA (around 30,000 T cell genomes). Only in-frame clones appear in the TCRdb table, and some are missing; sequencing was by immunoSEQ multiplex PCR. This table has about 820,000 clones, over 90% appearing once. Naive CD8 cells lacked CD45RO and underwent positive selection for CCR7, leaving out terminally differentiated effector memory CD45RA+ cells. The sequence was obtained from a man younger than 45 in good health. Sequencing was done on a sample of naive CD8+ T cells sorted from blood. The chain is built from TRBV9 and TRBJ2-7; TRBD2 agrees at 13 bases. CDR3 DNA sequence: TGTGCCAGCAGCCCCGGACTAGCGGGAGCAGAAGAGCAGTACTTC. It translates to CASSPGLAGAEEQYF.